The 10 T cell receptor beta chains below all came from one sample that was sequenced in a study of blood T cell repertoires in COVID-19 (dated by TCRdb to the early 2020s). Receptor libraries were prepared by the immunoSEQ multiplex PCR assay. TCRdb provides this immuneACCESS table in a form limited to in-frame rearrangements. Some clones are lacking; in checked studies, under half of them reflect an unresolved V gene, and why the rest are absent is not known. For this sample there are roughly 300,000 clones; about 86% appear just once. About 3.2% of the sample is held by the ten biggest clonotypes. Sequenced input: peripheral blood. These TCRs come from a woman aged 60-75 years with active or convalescent COVID-19.

The chain couples TRBV6-5 to TRBJ1-1, with 7 bases matching TRBD1. The CDR3 runs 15 residues. Per the germline V gene, CDR1 is MNHEY and CDR2 is SVGAGI. The V segment lost 6 bases and the J segment 2 bases; nucleotides outside the gene matches: 9. The DNA of the CDR3 is TGTGCCAGCAGCACTTCCGGGACAGTTAACACTGAAGCTTTCTTT. Protein sequence: CASSTSGTVNTEAFF.

The chain carries TRBV6-5 and TRBJ1-1, with D uncertain. Germline CDR1 and CDR2: MNHEY and SVGAGI. This CDR3 contains 12 residues. Trimming took off 8 bases at V and 1 base at J, with 8 bases between the two ends. The CDR3 region has the DNA TGTGCCAGCCTAACGGGGAACACTGAAGCTTTCTTT. Its protein product is CASLTGNTEAFF.

This clone was found a few times. This chain joins TRBV5-5 and TRBJ1-4; D is unclear. Germline V gene lookup returns CDR1 SGHKS and CDR2 YYEKEE (reference sequence). The CDR3 sequence is 15 residues long. V lost 6 bases to trimming and J lost 8 bases, with 20 bases between them. CDR3 sequence (DNA): TGTGCCAGCACCTTCACGGGAGACGTCGGGGAAAAACTGTTTTTT. Translation gives CASTFTGDVGEKLFF. The entire variable domain, with the rest obtained from reference TRBV5-5 and TRBJ1-4, is as follows: DAGVTQSPTHLIKTRGQQVTLRCSPISGHKSVSWYQQVLGQGPQFIFQYYEKEERGRGNFPDRFSARQFPNYSSELNVNALLLGDSALYLCASTFTGDVGEKLFFGSGTQLSVL.

This chain uses TRBV14 with TRBJ1-3; 10 positions match TRBD1. The junction had 5 bases not matched to a gene; V was cut back by 4 bases and J by 2 bases. Looked up from germline, CDR1 is SGHDN and CDR2 is FVKESK. This CDR3 is 16 amino acids long. The CDR3 loop reads CASSRTGQGTGNTIYF. Written as DNA, the CDR3 is TGTGCCAGCAGCCGCACGGGACAGGGGACTGGAAACACCATATATTTT.

The chain is built from TRBV15 and TRBJ2-1; 7 bases map to TRBD1. The CDR3 has 13 amino acids. V lost 0 bases, J lost 9 bases, and 2 bases stayed unmatched. CDR1 and CDR2 (germline): LNHNV, YYDKDF (reference sequence). The DNA for the CDR3 is TGTGCCACCAGCAGAGATGCAGGGGGTGAGCAGTTCTTC. Translated: CATSRDAGGEQFF.

The V call is TRBV3-1 (or the pseudogene TRBV3-2), the J call TRBJ2-2, with TRBD2 as a possible D gene (5 bases). V was trimmed by 0 bases and J by 1 base, leaving 9 bases between them. The CDR3 runs to 16 residues. CDR1 is LGHDT, CDR2 YNNKEL, per germline (reference sequence). As DNA, the CDR3 is TGTGCCAGCAGCCAAGACGGGGTAGTGAACACCGGGGAGCTGTTTTTT. Translation gives CASSQDGVVNTGELFF.

This rearrangement joins TRBV5-1 to TRBJ2-1, with TRBD2 matching 13 bases. The CDR3 sequence is 17 residues long. Per the germline V gene, CDR1 is SGHRS and CDR2 is YFSETQ. Trimming at V came to 1 base and at J to 7 bases, leaving 8 bases not matched to a gene. The CDR3, as DNA: TGCGCCAGCAGCTTGTTCGGACTAGCGGGGGCCGATAATGAGCAGTTCTTC. Its protein is CASSLFGLAGADNEQFF.

This chain links TRBV10-3 with TRBJ2-7; TRBD1 aligns across 9 bases. CDR1 and CDR2 from the germline V gene are ENHRY and SYGVKD. V shed 4 bases, J shed 1 base, and the junction held 5 bases outside the gene matches. The CDR3 is made up of 15 amino acids. The CDR3 loop is CAISGQQGASYEQYF. In DNA, the CDR3 is TGTGCCATCAGTGGGCAACAGGGGGCTTCCTACGAGCAGTACTTC.

This rearrangement joins TRBV9 to TRBJ2-4; D not certain. Germline V gives CDR1 SGDLS, CDR2 YYNGEE. Deletions cut 4 bases from V and 4 bases from J, with 9 bases between. The CDR3 runs 13 residues. Here the CDR3 DNA reads TGTGCCAGCAGCCGAGAGACTAAAAACATTCAGTACTTC. This sequence encodes CASSRETKNIQYF.

The chain uses TRBV5-4 and TRBJ2-3; tentative D call: TRBD2 (6 bases). The V end lost 4 bases, the J end lost 5 bases, and 14 bases lay between the germline ends. The CDR3 loop spans 14 amino acids. In germline, CDR1 is SGHNT, CDR2 YYREEE (reference sequence). The CDR3 spells CASSLIAAQDTQYF. DNA of the CDR3: TGTGCCAGCAGCCTCATAGCGGCTCAAGATACGCAGTATTTT.